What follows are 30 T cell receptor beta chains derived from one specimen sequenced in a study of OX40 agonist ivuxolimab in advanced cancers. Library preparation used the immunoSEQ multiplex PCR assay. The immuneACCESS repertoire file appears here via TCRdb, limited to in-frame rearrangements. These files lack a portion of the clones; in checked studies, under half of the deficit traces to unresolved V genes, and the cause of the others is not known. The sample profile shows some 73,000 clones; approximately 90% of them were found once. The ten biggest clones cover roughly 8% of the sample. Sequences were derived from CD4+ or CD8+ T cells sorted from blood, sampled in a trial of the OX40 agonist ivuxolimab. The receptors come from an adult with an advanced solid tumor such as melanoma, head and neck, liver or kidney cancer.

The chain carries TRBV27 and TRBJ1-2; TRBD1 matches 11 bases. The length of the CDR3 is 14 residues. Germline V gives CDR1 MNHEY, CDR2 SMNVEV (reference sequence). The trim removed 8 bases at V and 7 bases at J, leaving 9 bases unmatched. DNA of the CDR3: TGTGCCAGCGGTAGAGGACAGGGGGCGATTGGCTACACCTTC. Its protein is CASGRGQGAIGYTF.

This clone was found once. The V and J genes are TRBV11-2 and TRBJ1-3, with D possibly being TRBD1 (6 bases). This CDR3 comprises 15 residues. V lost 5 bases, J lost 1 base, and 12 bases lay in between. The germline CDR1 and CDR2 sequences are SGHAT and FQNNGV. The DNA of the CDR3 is TGTGCCAGCAGCGTTGCAGGGGTTTCTGGAAACACCATATATTTT. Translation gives CASSVAGVSGNTIYF.

The CDR3 here is CASSLGNTIYF. CDR3 in DNA: TGTGCCAGCAGTTTGGGAAACACCATATATTTT. The genes are TRBV28 and TRBJ1-3, with unresolved D. V was pared by 3 bases and J by 4 bases, with 1 base between. Germline CDR1 and CDR2: MDHEN and SYDVKM. The CDR3 covers 11 residues.

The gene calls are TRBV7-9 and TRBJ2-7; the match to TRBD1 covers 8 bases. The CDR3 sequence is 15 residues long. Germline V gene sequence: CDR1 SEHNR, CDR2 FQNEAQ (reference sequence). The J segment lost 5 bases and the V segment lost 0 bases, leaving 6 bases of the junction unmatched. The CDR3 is CASSLAITGGDEQYF. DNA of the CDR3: TGTGCCAGCAGCTTAGCTATCACAGGGGGAGACGAGCAGTACTTC.

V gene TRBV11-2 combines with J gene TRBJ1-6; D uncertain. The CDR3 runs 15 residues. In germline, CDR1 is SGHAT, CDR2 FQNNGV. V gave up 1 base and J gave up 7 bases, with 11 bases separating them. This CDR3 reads CASSLAGVGNSPLHF. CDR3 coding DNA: TGTGCCAGCAGCTTAGCTGGGGTAGGGAATTCACCCCTCCACTTT.

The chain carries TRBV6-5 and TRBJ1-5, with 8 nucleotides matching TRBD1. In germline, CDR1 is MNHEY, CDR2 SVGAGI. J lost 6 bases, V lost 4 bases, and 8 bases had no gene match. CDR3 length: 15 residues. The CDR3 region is CASSSGGQGSQPQHF. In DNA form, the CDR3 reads TGTGCCAGCAGTTCCGGAGGACAGGGAAGTCAGCCCCAGCATTTT.

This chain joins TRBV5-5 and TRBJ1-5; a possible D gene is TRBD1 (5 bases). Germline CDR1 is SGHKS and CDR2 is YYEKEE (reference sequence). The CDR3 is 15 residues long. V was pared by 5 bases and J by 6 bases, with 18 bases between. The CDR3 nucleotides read TGTGCCAGCAGTTCCGGGCTCAGGGCCTTTCAGCCCCAGCATTTT. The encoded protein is CASSSGLRAFQPQHF.

The CDR3 spells CASSSSDRSQPQHF. The CDR3 DNA is TGTGCCAGCAGTTCCTCGGACAGAAGTCAGCCCCAGCATTTT. The chain recombines TRBV2 with TRBJ1-5; maybe TRBD1 (6 bases). Trimming took off 5 bases at V and 6 bases at J, with 14 bases between the two ends. Germline CDR1 SNHLY, CDR2 FYNNEI. This CDR3 has 14 amino acids.

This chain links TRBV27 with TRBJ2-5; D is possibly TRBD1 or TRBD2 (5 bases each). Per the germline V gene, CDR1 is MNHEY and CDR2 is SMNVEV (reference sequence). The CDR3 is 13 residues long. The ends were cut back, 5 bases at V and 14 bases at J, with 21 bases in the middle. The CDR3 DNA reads TGTGCCAGCAGTCCTACCTCCGGGACGCCGAAATACTTC. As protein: CASSPTSGTPKYF.

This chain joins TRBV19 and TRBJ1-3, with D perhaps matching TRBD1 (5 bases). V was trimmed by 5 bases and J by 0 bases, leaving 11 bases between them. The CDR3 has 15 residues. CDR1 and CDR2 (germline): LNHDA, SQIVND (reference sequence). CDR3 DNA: TGTGCCAGTAGTGAAGGGGTGCGCTCTGGAAACACCATATATTTT. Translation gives CASSEGVRSGNTIYF.

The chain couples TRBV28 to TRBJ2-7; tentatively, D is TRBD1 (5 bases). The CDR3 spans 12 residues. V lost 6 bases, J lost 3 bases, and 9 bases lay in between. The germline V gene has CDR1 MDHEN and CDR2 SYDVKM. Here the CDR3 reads CASRDSFYEQYF. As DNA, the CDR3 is TGTGCCAGCAGAGACAGTTTCTACGAGCAGTACTTC.

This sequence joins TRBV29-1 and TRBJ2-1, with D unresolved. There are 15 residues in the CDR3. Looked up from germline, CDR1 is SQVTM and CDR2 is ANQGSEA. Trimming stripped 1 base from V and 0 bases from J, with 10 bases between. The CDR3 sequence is CSVEGAPSSYNEQFF. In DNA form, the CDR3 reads TGCAGCGTTGAAGGGGCGCCGAGCTCCTACAATGAGCAGTTCTTC.

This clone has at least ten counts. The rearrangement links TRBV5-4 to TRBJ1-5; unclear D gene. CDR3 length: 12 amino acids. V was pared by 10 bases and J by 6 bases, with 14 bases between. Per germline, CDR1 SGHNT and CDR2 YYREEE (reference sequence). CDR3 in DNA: TGTGCCGCGGGTCGGCGGGGTCAGCCCCAGCATTTT. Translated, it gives CAAGRRGQPQHF.

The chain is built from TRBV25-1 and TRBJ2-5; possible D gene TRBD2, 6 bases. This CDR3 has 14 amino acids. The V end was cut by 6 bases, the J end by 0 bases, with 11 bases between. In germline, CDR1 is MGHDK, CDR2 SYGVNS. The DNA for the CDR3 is TGTGCCAGCAGCCCCCGGAGGGACCAAGAGACCCAGTACTTC. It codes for CASSPRRDQETQYF.

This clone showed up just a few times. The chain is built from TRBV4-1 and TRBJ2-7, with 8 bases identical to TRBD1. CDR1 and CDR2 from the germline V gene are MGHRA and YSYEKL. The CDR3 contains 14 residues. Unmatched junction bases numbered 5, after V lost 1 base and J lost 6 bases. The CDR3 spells CASSQVPTGGEQYF. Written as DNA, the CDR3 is TGCGCCAGCAGCCAAGTGCCCACAGGGGGCGAGCAGTACTTC.

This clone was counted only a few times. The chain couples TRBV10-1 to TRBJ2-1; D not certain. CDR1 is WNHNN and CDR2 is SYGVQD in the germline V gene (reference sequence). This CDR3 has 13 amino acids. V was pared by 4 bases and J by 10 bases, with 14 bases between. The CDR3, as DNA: TGCGCCAGCAGTGTCATAGGGATGGGGGAGCAGTTCTTC. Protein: CASSVIGMGEQFF.

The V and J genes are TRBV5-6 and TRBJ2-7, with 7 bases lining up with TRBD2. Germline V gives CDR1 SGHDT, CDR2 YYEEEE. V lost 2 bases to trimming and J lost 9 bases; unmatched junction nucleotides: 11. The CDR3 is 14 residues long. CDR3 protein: CASSFDAGDLGQYF. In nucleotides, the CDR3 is TGTGCCAGCAGCTTTGACGCGGGGGACTTGGGGCAGTACTTC.

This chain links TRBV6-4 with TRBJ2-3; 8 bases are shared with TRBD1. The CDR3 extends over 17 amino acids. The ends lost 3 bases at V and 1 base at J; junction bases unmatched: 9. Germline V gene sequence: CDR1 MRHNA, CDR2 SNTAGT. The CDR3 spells CASSERGGQGRTDTQYF. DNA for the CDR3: TGTGCCAGCAGTGAAAGAGGAGGACAGGGACGCACAGATACGCAGTATTTT.

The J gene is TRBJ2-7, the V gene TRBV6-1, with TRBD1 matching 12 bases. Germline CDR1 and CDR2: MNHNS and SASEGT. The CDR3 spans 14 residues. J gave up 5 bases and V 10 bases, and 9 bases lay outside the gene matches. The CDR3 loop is CATPGDRGRHEQYF. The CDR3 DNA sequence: TGTGCCACCCCGGGGGACAGGGGGCGGCACGAGCAGTACTTC.

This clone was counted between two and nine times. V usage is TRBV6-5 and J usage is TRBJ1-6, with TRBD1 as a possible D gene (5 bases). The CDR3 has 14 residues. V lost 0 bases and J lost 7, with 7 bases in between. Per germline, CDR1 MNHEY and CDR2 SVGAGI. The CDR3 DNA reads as TGTGCCAGCAGTTACTCGAGGGGAAATTCACCCCTCCACTTT. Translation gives CASSYSRGNSPLHF.

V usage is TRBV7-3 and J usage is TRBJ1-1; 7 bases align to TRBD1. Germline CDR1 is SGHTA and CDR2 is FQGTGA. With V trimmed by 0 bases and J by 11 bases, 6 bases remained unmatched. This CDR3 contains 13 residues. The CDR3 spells CASSLTYGTVAFF. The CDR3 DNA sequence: TGTGCCAGCAGCTTAACTTATGGGACAGTGGCTTTCTTT.

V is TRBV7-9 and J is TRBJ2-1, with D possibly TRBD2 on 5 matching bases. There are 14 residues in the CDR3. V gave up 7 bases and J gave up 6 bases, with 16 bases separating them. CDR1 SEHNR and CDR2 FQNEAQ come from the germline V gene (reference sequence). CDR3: CASTPYGSVNEQFF. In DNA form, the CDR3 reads TGTGCCAGCACCCCCTATGGGAGCGTCAATGAGCAGTTCTTC.

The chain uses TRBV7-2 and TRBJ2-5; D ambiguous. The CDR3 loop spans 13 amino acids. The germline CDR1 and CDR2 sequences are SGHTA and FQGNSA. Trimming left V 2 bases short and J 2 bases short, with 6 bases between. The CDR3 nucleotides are TGTGCCAGCAGCTTATTACAGCAAGAGACCCAGTACTTC. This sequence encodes CASSLLQQETQYF.

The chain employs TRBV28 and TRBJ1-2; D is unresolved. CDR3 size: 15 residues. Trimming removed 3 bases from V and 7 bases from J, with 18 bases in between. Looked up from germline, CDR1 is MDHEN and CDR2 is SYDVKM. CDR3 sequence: CASSFFGAASGGYTF. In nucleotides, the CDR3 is TGTGCCAGCAGTTTCTTTGGTGCCGCGTCTGGTGGCTACACCTTC.

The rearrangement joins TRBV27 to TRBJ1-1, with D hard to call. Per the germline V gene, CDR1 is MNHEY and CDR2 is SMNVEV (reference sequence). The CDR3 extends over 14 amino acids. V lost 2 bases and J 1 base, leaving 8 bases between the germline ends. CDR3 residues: CASSLGGRNTEAFF. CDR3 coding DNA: TGTGCCAGCAGTTTAGGAGGGAGGAACACTGAAGCTTTCTTT.

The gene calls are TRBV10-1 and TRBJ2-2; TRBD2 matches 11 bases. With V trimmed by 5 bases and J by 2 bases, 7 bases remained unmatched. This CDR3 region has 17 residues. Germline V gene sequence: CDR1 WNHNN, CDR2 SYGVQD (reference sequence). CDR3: CASSMLAGGPNTGELFF. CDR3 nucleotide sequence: TGCGCCAGCAGTATGCTAGCGGGAGGCCCCAACACCGGGGAGCTGTTTTTT.

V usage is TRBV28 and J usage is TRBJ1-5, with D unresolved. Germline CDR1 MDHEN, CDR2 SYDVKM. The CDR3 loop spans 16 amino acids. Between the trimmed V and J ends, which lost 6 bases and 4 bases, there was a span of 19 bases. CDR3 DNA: TGTGCCAGCAGCCGAAGGGTGCAAACCGTAAATCAGCCCCAGCATTTT. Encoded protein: CASSRRVQTVNQPQHF.

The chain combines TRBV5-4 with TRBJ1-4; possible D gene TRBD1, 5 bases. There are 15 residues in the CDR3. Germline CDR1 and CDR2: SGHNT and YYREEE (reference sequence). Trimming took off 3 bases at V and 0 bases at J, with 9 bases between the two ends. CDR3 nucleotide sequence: TGTGCCAGCAGCTGGCGGGGCTCAACTAATGAAAAACTGTTTTTT. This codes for CASSWRGSTNEKLFF.

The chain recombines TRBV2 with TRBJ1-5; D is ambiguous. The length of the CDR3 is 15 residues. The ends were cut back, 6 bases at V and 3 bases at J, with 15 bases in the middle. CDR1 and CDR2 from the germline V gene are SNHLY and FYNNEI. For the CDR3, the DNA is TGTGCCAGCAGGTTAAACGGGGTGGCCAATCAGCCCCAGCATTTT. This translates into CASRLNGVANQPQHF.

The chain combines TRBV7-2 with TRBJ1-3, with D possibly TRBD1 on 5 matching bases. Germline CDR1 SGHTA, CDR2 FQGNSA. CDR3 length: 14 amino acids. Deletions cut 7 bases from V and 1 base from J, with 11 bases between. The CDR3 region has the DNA TGTGCCAGCACCCCCGGGACTTCTGGAAACACCATATATTTT. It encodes CASTPGTSGNTIYF.